This T cell receptor beta chain came from a study of CD8 T cells in acute hepatitis C reinfection. Study-level findings and limits: One of thirteen outcome-independent public clonotypes used V04-02/J02-02.

Described time point: naive CD8 control sorted from an acute-time-point sample. In germline, CDR1 is LGHNT, CDR2 FRNRAP. The CDR3 is made up of 13 amino acids. The ends were cut back, 2 bases at V and 4 bases at J, with 9 bases in the middle. Worth noting for this clone: The antigen is unknown.

Profiled with immunoSEQ multiplex PCR; TCRdb holds only in-frame clones, not every one. The sample carries 38,000 or so clones, 87% recorded once. This chain links TRBV12-5 with TRBJ2-7; possibly TRBD2 for D (5 bases). The sample consisted of naive CD8+ T cells from PBMCs. The receptor was isolated from a young man with chronic hepatitis C. CDR3: CASGLIEGYEQYF. CDR3 sequence (DNA): TGTGCTAGTGGTTTGATCGAGGGATACGAGCAGTACTTC.